Reported below is one TCR beta chain. Antigen: not known. TCRdb analysed the 5' RACE reads with MiXCR anew, one entry per CDR3 protein. The data show about 700,000 distinct CDR3 sequences, around a fifth seen once. This entry is derived from a study of CD8 T cells in ankylosing spondylitis. The study's findings and limits: For ankylosing spondylitis blood, a TCR beta motif of seven to nine highly homologous variants appeared characteristic.

This CDR3 has 13 residues. V was clipped by 7 bases and J by 5 bases, with 14 bases between them. The chain couples TRBV12-3 or TRBV12-4 to TRBJ1-1, with a possible D match to TRBD1 (5 bases). The clonotype comes from a male donor with ankylosing spondylitis. The sequenced material came from blood, either unsorted or a sorted T cell fraction (not recorded which). The CDR3 DNA reads as TGTGCCAGCAAGGAGGGACTGCTGACTGAAGCTTTCTTT. Its translation is CASKEGLLTEAFF.